This T cell receptor beta chain comes out of a study of cytomegalovirus exposure and HLA in healthy donors. This CDR3 is built from 16 residues. Germline V gene sequence: CDR1 WNHNN, CDR2 SYGVQD (reference sequence). The V gene end was trimmed by 7 bases and the J gene end by 1 base; junction bases not matched to a gene: 11. While unrecorded immune exposures were likely, the donors were nominally healthy when sampled. Primers for the PCR totalled 60 Vbeta and 13 Jbeta. The table came from immunoSEQ multiplex PCR; TCRdb's copy has only in-frame clones and leaves some out. The sample yields around 100,000 clones, 55% to 70% seen once.

Sequencing used PBMCs. The source is a woman in her 30s in good health and CMV-seronegative. The chain couples TRBV10-1 to TRBJ2-5; 8 bases agree with TRBD2. The CDR3 is CASNTSGGYIQETQYF. Written as DNA, the CDR3 is TGCGCCAGCAACACAAGCGGGGGTTACATCCAAGAGACCCAGTACTTC.